This is a list of T cell receptor beta chains from one sample in a study of shared clonotypes between healthy human individuals. Using immunoSEQ multiplex PCR, the repertoire was profiled, and TCRdb retains in-frame clones only, with some absent. The sample includes fewer than 500,000 clones, about three quarters of them seen just once. The material sequenced was PBMCs. The receptors stem from a woman aged 40 to 50 in good health. Some clones in this sample may be carry-over from other donors' samples. The CDR3 runs from the conserved cysteine through the conserved F or W. Each record gives: clone size, V gene, J gene, D gene, CDR3 protein, CDR3 DNA. A D gene is named only where the DNA matches it firmly. Part of the rows lack a size; the others show once, few, many or a class for expanded clones.

NA	TRBV7-2	TRBJ2-5	NA	CASSLLWPGVDQYF	TGTGCCAGCAGCTTACTCTGGCCAGGGGTTGACCAGTACTTC
NA	TRBV9	TRBJ2-1	NA	CASSVALYREQFF	TGTGCCAGCAGCGTAGCCCTATATAGGGAGCAGTTCTTC
NA	TRBV29-1	TRBJ2-4	NA	CSVEDLGQGTKNIQYF	TGCAGCGTTGAAGATCTCGGCCAAGGGACCAAAAACATTCAGTACTTC
NA	TRBV5-1	TRBJ2-7	NA	CASSLGQPGAHYEQYF	TGCGCCAGCAGCTTGGGCCAGCCCGGGGCCCACTACGAGCAGTACTTC
NA	TRBV7-3	TRBJ1-1	NA	CASSQGPQLEAFF	TGTGCCAGCAGTCAAGGGCCACAGCTTGAAGCTTTCTTT
NA	TRBV4-2	TRBJ1-3	NA	CASSLSGDTGNTIYF	TGTGCCAGCAGCTTGTCAGGGGACACTGGAAACACCATATATTTT
once	TRBV5-1	TRBJ1-2	NA	CASSLEHSGYTF	TGCGCCAGCAGCTTGGAACACTCGGGCTACACCTTC
NA	TRBV6-5	TRBJ2-2	NA	CASSILRSGVLFF	TGTGCCAGCAGCATCTTGAGATCCGGGGTGCTGTTTTTT
few	TRBV5-1	TRBJ1-2	NA	CASSLGQKPNYGYTF	TGCGCCAGCAGTTTAGGACAAAAACCCAACTATGGCTACACCTTC
NA	TRBV7-3	TRBJ2-7	TRBD2	CASSLNGRGSSYEQYF	TGTGCCAGCAGCTTAAACGGGAGGGGCAGCTCCTACGAGCAGTACTTC
once	TRBV30	TRBJ1-3	NA	CAWKVAVGNTIYF	TGTGCCTGGAAGGTGGCAGTGGGAAACACCATATATTTT
NA	TRBV9	TRBJ2-7	TRBD2	CASSGTSGTYEQYF	TGTGCCAGCAGTGGGACTAGCGGGACCTACGAGCAGTACTTC
NA	TRBV7-2	TRBJ2-3	NA	CATKSGVSTDTQYF	TGTGCCACCAAATCCGGCGTTAGCACAGATACGCAGTATTTT
NA	TRBV19	TRBJ1-5	NA	CASSIKRHLNQPQHF	TGTGCCAGTAGTATTAAACGCCATCTCAATCAGCCCCAGCATTTT
NA	TRBV25-1	TRBJ2-7	NA	CASSRSYEQYF	TGTGCCAGCAGTCGATCCTACGAGCAATACTTC
NA	TRBV27	TRBJ2-3	TRBD1	CASSFRGRDTDTQYF	TGTGCCAGCAGTTTCAGGGGGCGCGACACAGATACGCAGTATTTT
NA	TRBV28	TRBJ1-2	NA	CASRGGSRGYTF	TGTGCCAGCAGGGGAGGGTCCCGGGGCTACACCTTC
NA	TRBV5-6	TRBJ2-2	NA	CASSLDRNTGELFF	TGTGCCAGCAGCTTGGACCGAAACACCGGGGAGCTGTTTTTT
many	TRBV4-1	TRBJ2-1	NA	CASSQAPRVTHNEQFF	TGCGCCAGCAGCCAAGCCCCCAGGGTAACCCACAATGAGCAGTTCTTC
NA	TRBV19	TRBJ1-2	TRBD1	CASSIPGGNYGYTF	TGTGCCAGTAGTATACCAGGGGGTAACTATGGCTACACCTTC
NA	TRBV5-4	TRBJ2-7	TRBD2	CASSLFGTSGQYEQYF	TGTGCCAGCAGCTTGTTCGGGACTAGCGGGCAATACGAGCAGTACTTC
NA	TRBV7-9	TRBJ1-2	TRBD1	CASSPQGAHGYTF	TGTGCCAGCAGCCCACAGGGGGCCCATGGCTACACCTTC
NA	TRBV11-2	TRBJ2-7	NA	CASSLGTAYSYEQYF	TGTGCCAGCAGCCTCGGGACCGCCTATTCCTACGAGCAGTACTTC
once	TRBV5-4	TRBJ2-1	NA	CASSPGHNEQFF	TGTGCCAGCAGCCCCGGACACAATGAGCAGTTCTTC
NA	TRBV18	TRBJ2-7	NA	CASSPPKGQGYEQYF	TGTGCCAGCTCACCACCAAAGGGGCAGGGCTACGAGCAGTACTTC
NA	TRBV11-2	TRBJ1-1	NA	CAIARAPTENTEAFF	TGTGCAATCGCCCGGGCCCCAACGGAAAACACTGAAGCTTTCTTT
NA	TRBV10-3	TRBJ1-2	NA	CAISESTESGYTF	TGTGCCATCAGTGAGTCGACAGAGTCAGGCTACACCTTC
NA	TRBV28	TRBJ2-7	NA	CASSLWGSQGTYEQYF	TGTGCCAGCAGTTTATGGGGGTCCCAAGGGACCTACGAGCAGTACTTC
NA	TRBV30	TRBJ2-7	TRBD1	CAWSVAFGDRRDF	TGTGCCTGGAGTGTGGCCTTTGGGGACAGGAGGGACTTC
NA	TRBV6-5	TRBJ2-1	NA	CASSYQMAAYNEQFF	TGTGCCAGCAGTTATCAAATGGCAGCCTACAATGAGCAGTTCTTC
NA	TRBV2	TRBJ2-1	TRBD2	CASSYRTSGSQYEQFF	TGTGCCAGCAGTTACAGGACTAGCGGGAGTCAGTATGAGCAGTTCTTC
NA	TRBV10-2	TRBJ2-2	TRBD1	CASSHSRDRGTGEPFF	TGCGCCAGCAGTCACTCCCGGGACAGAGGAACCGGGGAGCCGTTTTTT
once	TRBV7-9	TRBJ2-5	TRBD1	CASSPDRGQGYQETQYF	TGTGCCAGCAGCCCAGATCGGGGACAGGGGTACCAAGAGACCCAGTACTTC
NA	TRBV29-1	TRBJ2-7	NA	CSVEDYEQYF	TGCAGCGTTGAAGACTACGAGCAGTACTTC
once	TRBV19	TRBJ2-7	NA	CASSIPDLSGEQYF	TGTGCCAGTAGTATACCGGACCTCTCGGGCGAGCAGTACTTC
NA	TRBV7-2	TRBJ2-5	NA	CASSVDSLAETQYF	TGTGCCAGCAGCGTGGACAGTCTGGCAGAGACCCAGTACTTC
once	TRBV15	TRBJ2-7	TRBD1	CATSRERDRFTYEQYF	TGTGCCACCAGCAGAGAAAGGGACAGGTTCACCTACGAGCAGTACTTC
many	TRBV2	TRBJ2-7	NA	CASSDSRAQWMKQYF	TGTGCCAGCAGTGATTCCAGGGCCCAGTGGATGAAGCAGTACTTC
NA	TRBV11-3	TRBJ1-1	NA	CASSLEENTEAFF	TGTGCCAGCAGCTTAGAGGAGAACACTGAAGCTTTCTTT
NA	TRBV25-1	TRBJ1-6	TRBD1	CASSVTGDSPLHF	TGTGCCAGCAGTGTCACAGGGGATTCACCCCTCCACTTT
NA	TRBV5-1	TRBJ2-5	TRBD2	CASSPPGGGETQYF	TGCGCCAGCAGTCCGCCCGGGGGGGGAGAGACCCAGTACTTC
NA	TRBV6-1	TRBJ2-4	NA	CASSDRGVGIQYF	TGTGCCAGCAGCGACCGGGGAGTCGGCATTCAGTACTTC
NA	TRBV18	TRBJ2-7	NA	CASSLASIYEQYF	TGTGCCAGCTCACTCGCATCAATCTACGAGCAGTACTTC
many	TRBV9	TRBJ2-2	NA	CASSPTNTGELFF	TGTGCCAGCAGCCCTACAAACACCGGGGAGCTGTTTTTT
NA	TRBV6-5	TRBJ2-7	TRBD1	CASSYPGGRYEQYF	TGTGCCAGCAGTTACCCAGGGGGAAGGTACGAGCAGTACTTC
few	TRBV4-2	TRBJ2-1	NA	CASSKAGTRSYNEQFF	TGTGCCAGCAGCAAAGCCGGGACTCGGTCCTACAATGAGCAGTTCTTC
NA	TRBV7-8	TRBJ1-1	NA	CASSAQGQMNTEAFF	TGTGCCAGCAGCGCACAGGGACAAATGAACACTGAAGCTTTCTTT
NA	TRBV7-3	TRBJ2-2	NA	CASSRNSGELFF	TGTGCCAGCAGCCGGAACTCCGGGGAGCTGTTTTTT
NA	TRBV19	TRBJ2-3	NA	CASSIAVSGDTQYF	TGTGCCAGTAGTATAGCCGTATCGGGAGATACGCAGTATTTT
NA	TRBV2	TRBJ1-5	TRBD1	CASSSGTGGAKGHF	TGTGCCAGCAGTTCCGGGACAGGGGGCGCAAAGGGACATTTT
NA	TRBV28	TRBJ2-1	TRBD2	CASSSPAGGPHEQFF	TGTGCCAGCAGTTCCCCGGCGGGAGGGCCCCATGAGCAGTTCTTC
NA	TRBV30	TRBJ2-7	NA	CAWSVLRKSSYEQYF	TGTGCCTGGAGTGTACTCCGGAAAAGCTCCTACGAGCAGTACTTC
NA	TRBV30	TRBJ2-1	NA	CAWSQLNGDEQFF	TGTGCCTGGAGCCAGCTGAATGGCGATGAGCAGTTCTTC
NA	TRBV7-9	TRBJ2-5	NA	CASSPDLRSETQYF	TGTGCCAGCAGCCCCGACCTCCGCTCAGAGACCCAGTACTTC
once	TRBV6-5	TRBJ2-7	TRBD2	CASSQTSGSSYEQYF	TGTGCCAGCAGCCAGACTAGCGGGAGCTCCTACGAGCAGTACTTC